The rows below give T cell receptor beta chains drawn from one sample of a study of T cells in Graves' hyperthyroidism and ophthalmopathy. One entry per CDR3 protein results from TCRdb running MiXCR on the multiplex PCR reads. The sample yields more than 300,000 distinct CDR3 sequences, over 11% seen once. The sample comprised blood. The receptors shown here come from a woman in her fifties or sixties with Graves' hyperthyroidism. Each CDR3 is given with its conserved first and last residue. The D gene is left open where the match is weak. Rows give clone size only sometimes, using once, few, many, or a class for an expanded clone.

CDR3nt: TGCGCCAGCAGCTTTTTTTATCCTAGCGGGAAGGGAGATACGCAGTATTTT
CDR3aa: CASSFFYPSGKGDTQYF
abundance: few
d_gene: TRBD2
v_gene: TRBV5-1
j_gene: TRBJ2-3

CDR3nt: TGTGCCAGCAGCACCGGGATCCAAATAGGGAATGAAAAACTGTTTTTT
CDR3aa: CASSTGIQIGNEKLFF
abundance: -
d_gene: -
v_gene: TRBV9
j_gene: TRBJ1-4

CDR3nt: TGTGCCAGCAGTTTATCGGTACAGCTGGGATCCGAGCAGTACTTC
CDR3aa: CASSLSVQLGSEQYF
abundance: many
d_gene: -
v_gene: TRBV28
j_gene: TRBJ2-7

CDR3nt: TGTGCCAGCAGTGAATGGCGGGAGGTCGATGAGCAGTTCTTC
CDR3aa: CASSEWREVDEQFF
abundance: many
d_gene: TRBD2
v_gene: TRBV2
j_gene: TRBJ2-1

CDR3nt: TGTGCCAGCAGTTTTGGTAGGAGTCGCGGAAACATTCAGTACTTC
CDR3aa: CASSFGRSRGNIQYF
abundance: many
d_gene: -
v_gene: TRBV12-3/TRBV12-4
j_gene: TRBJ2-4

CDR3nt: TGTGCTAGTGGTTTGGTATCAGGTTTTGGGGAGCTGTTTTTT
CDR3aa: CASGLVSGFGELFF
abundance: few
d_gene: -
v_gene: TRBV12-5
j_gene: TRBJ2-2

CDR3nt: TGCAGTGCCAACAAAGGCGCACCAAGACTGGAAGCTTTCTTT
CDR3aa: CSANKGAPRLEAFF
abundance: many
d_gene: -
v_gene: TRBV20-1
j_gene: TRBJ1-1

CDR3nt: TGCGCCAGCAGTGGGGGATTGTTTGCTTTCTTT
CDR3aa: CASSGGLFAFF
abundance: many
d_gene: -
v_gene: TRBV10-1
j_gene: TRBJ1-1

CDR3nt: TGTGCCAGCAGCTTAGTGACATACACCGGGGAGCTGTTTTTT
CDR3aa: CASSLVTYTGELFF
abundance: many
d_gene: -
v_gene: TRBV11-2
j_gene: TRBJ2-2

CDR3nt: TGTGCCAGCAGTGTAGCCACGAGGCAGTATAATTCACCCCTCCACTTT
CDR3aa: CASSVATRQYNSPLHF
abundance: many
d_gene: -
v_gene: TRBV6-1
j_gene: TRBJ1-6

CDR3nt: TGTGCCAGTACAGGGATGATGAACACTGAAGCTTTCTTT
CDR3aa: CASTGMMNTEAFF
abundance: -
d_gene: -
v_gene: TRBV28
j_gene: TRBJ1-1

CDR3nt: TGTGCCTGGAGTGTACAGCTCACCGGGGAGCTGTTTTTT
CDR3aa: CAWSVQLTGELFF
abundance: many
d_gene: -
v_gene: TRBV30
j_gene: TRBJ2-2

CDR3nt: TGTGCCAGCAGTTTCACCGGGACTAGCGGGCTAATTACTCTCGAGCAGTACTTC
CDR3aa: CASSFTGTSGLITLEQYF
abundance: -
d_gene: TRBD2
v_gene: TRBV12-3/TRBV12-4
j_gene: TRBJ2-7

CDR3nt: TGCAGTGCTAATAAGCGGAACGCCTACGAGCAGTACTTC
CDR3aa: CSANKRNAYEQYF
abundance: -
d_gene: -
v_gene: TRBV20-1
j_gene: TRBJ2-7

CDR3nt: TGTGCCAGCAGCCCTGGACTGTCCCAAGAGACCCAGTACTTC
CDR3aa: CASSPGLSQETQYF
abundance: few
d_gene: -
v_gene: TRBV7-9
j_gene: TRBJ2-5

CDR3nt: TGTGCCAGCAGTGAAGACACCGATCTTGGACTAGCGGGAGATATCCACGAGCAGTACTTC
CDR3aa: CASSEDTDLGLAGDIHEQYF
abundance: few
d_gene: TRBD2
v_gene: TRBV6-1
j_gene: TRBJ2-7

CDR3nt: TGTGCCAGCAGTTTTTTAAAGGGCTCCTACAATGAGCAGTTCTTC
CDR3aa: CASSFLKGSYNEQFF
abundance: many
d_gene: -
v_gene: TRBV27
j_gene: TRBJ2-1

CDR3nt: TGTGCCAGCAGTTTAAAGGAACTGACGGAAGCTTTCTTT
CDR3aa: CASSLKELTEAFF
abundance: many
d_gene: -
v_gene: TRBV27
j_gene: TRBJ1-1

CDR3nt: TGTGCCAGCAGCTCCGGGTTCGGGGCTGGCCCCTACAATGAGCAGTTCTTC
CDR3aa: CASSSGFGAGPYNEQFF
abundance: many
d_gene: -
v_gene: TRBV5-5
j_gene: TRBJ2-1

CDR3nt: TGCGCCAGCAGCCACGAAGGTGTTAATGAAAAACTGTTTTTT
CDR3aa: CASSHEGVNEKLFF
abundance: -
d_gene: -
v_gene: TRBV4-1
j_gene: TRBJ1-4

CDR3nt: TGTGCCGTTAAAGAGCTAGCGGCTGTAGGGGGGGATGAGCAGTTCTTC
CDR3aa: CAVKELAAVGGDEQFF
abundance: many
d_gene: -
v_gene: TRBV2
j_gene: TRBJ2-1

CDR3nt: TGTGCCAGCAGCCAAACGACAGGAACTTACGAGCAGTACTTC
CDR3aa: CASSQTTGTYEQYF
abundance: many
d_gene: -
v_gene: TRBV11-2
j_gene: TRBJ2-7

CDR3nt: TGTGCCACCAGCAGAGACGACAGGGGAAACACTGAAGCTTTCTTT
CDR3aa: CATSRDDRGNTEAFF
abundance: few
d_gene: TRBD1
v_gene: TRBV15
j_gene: TRBJ1-1

CDR3nt: TGTGCCAGCAGCCAATTTCCCCACATGAGTGGCTACACCTTC
CDR3aa: CASSQFPHMSGYTF
abundance: many
d_gene: -
v_gene: TRBV16
j_gene: TRBJ1-2

CDR3nt: TGTGCCAGCAGCCGAGGCGGGAGCGACCGGACCCAGTACTTC
CDR3aa: CASSRGGSDRTQYF
abundance: -
d_gene: TRBD2
v_gene: TRBV27
j_gene: TRBJ2-5

CDR3nt: TGTGCCAGCAGCCCTCCTGGACTAGGGGCGAATACGCAGTATTTT
CDR3aa: CASSPPGLGANTQYF
abundance: many
d_gene: TRBD2
v_gene: TRBV7-8
j_gene: TRBJ2-3

CDR3nt: TGTGCCAGCAGCTTAGCACAGGGACTAGCGGGAGACGGGGAGCTGTTTTTT
CDR3aa: CASSLAQGLAGDGELFF
abundance: few
d_gene: TRBD2
v_gene: TRBV11-2
j_gene: TRBJ2-2

CDR3nt: TGTGCCAGCAGTTTCTCGCGGGAGTTCGGGTCTGAGCAGTACTTC
CDR3aa: CASSFSREFGSEQYF
abundance: -
d_gene: TRBD2
v_gene: TRBV6-5
j_gene: TRBJ2-7

CDR3nt: TGCAGTGCTAGAGACCCTAGCGGGAGGTGGTACAATGAGCAGTTCTTC
CDR3aa: CSARDPSGRWYNEQFF
abundance: many
d_gene: TRBD2
v_gene: TRBV20-1
j_gene: TRBJ2-1

CDR3nt: TGTGCCAGCTCTCTCCGACAGGGCGCGATCTACGAGCAGTACTTC
CDR3aa: CASSLRQGAIYEQYF
abundance: many
d_gene: TRBD1
v_gene: TRBV18
j_gene: TRBJ2-7

CDR3nt: TGTGCCACCAGTGATCCCGGGACTAGCGGGAAGGGGGACATTCAGTACTTC
CDR3aa: CATSDPGTSGKGDIQYF
abundance: many
d_gene: TRBD2
v_gene: TRBV24-1
j_gene: TRBJ2-4

CDR3nt: TGTGCCAGTAGTATTTCTGGACCTAATATCGCTAACTATGGCTACACCTTC
CDR3aa: CASSISGPNIANYGYTF
abundance: -
d_gene: -
v_gene: TRBV19
j_gene: TRBJ1-2

CDR3nt: TGTGCCTGGAGCCCCTACAGAGTGGGCTACACCTTC
CDR3aa: CAWSPYRVGYTF
abundance: many
d_gene: -
v_gene: TRBV30
j_gene: TRBJ1-2

CDR3nt: TGTGCCAGCAGTTTCGGACTAGCGGGAGTAGGGGAGACCCAGTACTTC
CDR3aa: CASSFGLAGVGETQYF
abundance: many
d_gene: TRBD2
v_gene: TRBV6-1
j_gene: TRBJ2-5

CDR3nt: TGCAGTGCTAGAGACAATAGGGGAGATACGCAGTATTTT
CDR3aa: CSARDNRGDTQYF
abundance: many
d_gene: -
v_gene: TRBV20-1
j_gene: TRBJ2-3

CDR3nt: TGTGCCAGCAGCGTAGCTGCAGAGATGAACACTGAAGCTTTCTTT
CDR3aa: CASSVAAEMNTEAFF
abundance: many
d_gene: -
v_gene: TRBV9
j_gene: TRBJ1-1

CDR3nt: TGTGCCAGCAGTTTAGACAGGGGGAACTATGGCTACACCTTC
CDR3aa: CASSLDRGNYGYTF
abundance: many
d_gene: TRBD1
v_gene: TRBV28
j_gene: TRBJ1-2

CDR3nt: TGTGCCAGCAGTTTATCTGACTACGAGCAGTACTTC
CDR3aa: CASSLSDYEQYF
abundance: many
d_gene: -
v_gene: TRBV28
j_gene: TRBJ2-7

CDR3nt: TGCAGTGCTCAGGAGGGGGGCCGGAACACTGAAGCTTTCTTT
CDR3aa: CSAQEGGRNTEAFF
abundance: many
d_gene: -
v_gene: TRBV20-1
j_gene: TRBJ1-1

CDR3nt: TGTGCCAGCAGTGAACAGGTCTATGGCTACACCTTC
CDR3aa: CASSEQVYGYTF
abundance: many
d_gene: -
v_gene: TRBV6-1
j_gene: TRBJ1-2

CDR3nt: TGCAGTGCCCATTTGGGACCCTTAAGGAGAACGTTCTTC
CDR3aa: CSAHLGPLRRTFF
abundance: few
d_gene: -
v_gene: TRBV20-1
j_gene: TRBJ2-1

CDR3nt: TGTGCCAGCAGCCGGACAGGGGGAACCGGGGAGCTGTTTTTT
CDR3aa: CASSRTGGTGELFF
abundance: -
d_gene: TRBD1
v_gene: TRBV7-9
j_gene: TRBJ2-2

CDR3nt: TGTGCCAGCTCACCGGTTGGGACAGGGGAGCAGTTCTTC
CDR3aa: CASSPVGTGEQFF
abundance: few
d_gene: TRBD1
v_gene: TRBV18
j_gene: TRBJ2-1

CDR3nt: TGCGCCAGCAGCTCGGGGACAGGGGAAAGAGAGACCCAGTACTTC
CDR3aa: CASSSGTGERETQYF
abundance: many
d_gene: TRBD1
v_gene: TRBV5-1
j_gene: TRBJ2-5

CDR3nt: TGTGCCAGCAGTTCTCCCGACAGATACAATGAGCAGTTCTTC
CDR3aa: CASSSPDRYNEQFF
abundance: few
d_gene: -
v_gene: TRBV6-5
j_gene: TRBJ2-1

CDR3nt: TGTGCCAGCAGTGTGGGACTAGCTGAGACCCAGTACTTC
CDR3aa: CASSVGLAETQYF
abundance: many
d_gene: TRBD2
v_gene: TRBV2
j_gene: TRBJ2-5

CDR3nt: TGCGCCAGCAGCTCGACTAGCGGAGAAGAGACCCAGTACTTC
CDR3aa: CASSSTSGEETQYF
abundance: few
d_gene: TRBD2
v_gene: TRBV5-1
j_gene: TRBJ2-5

CDR3nt: TGTGCCAGCAGCTTAGAGGCAGGGCAAGGCTACACCTTC
CDR3aa: CASSLEAGQGYTF
abundance: many
d_gene: -
v_gene: TRBV7-9
j_gene: TRBJ1-2

CDR3nt: TGTGCCAGCTCACCGCCGGGACTAGCGGGATCAGATACGCAGTATTTT
CDR3aa: CASSPPGLAGSDTQYF
abundance: many
d_gene: TRBD2
v_gene: TRBV18
j_gene: TRBJ2-3

CDR3nt: TGTGCCAGCAGCTTGAGTCGGGAGACCAATCAGCCCCAGCATTTT
CDR3aa: CASSLSRETNQPQHF
abundance: -
d_gene: -
v_gene: TRBV5-5
j_gene: TRBJ1-5

CDR3nt: TGTGCCAGCAGTTTACGCCGGGTCATATATTTT
CDR3aa: CASSLRRVIYF
abundance: few
d_gene: -
v_gene: TRBV28
j_gene: TRBJ1-3

CDR3nt: TGTGCCAGCAGATCAGCGGGAGCGCTGAATGAGCAGTTCTTC
CDR3aa: CASRSAGALNEQFF
abundance: few
d_gene: TRBD2
v_gene: TRBV11-3
j_gene: TRBJ2-1

CDR3nt: TGTGCCAGCAGTCCCGCGTACCAAGAGACCCAGTACTTC
CDR3aa: CASSPAYQETQYF
abundance: -
d_gene: -
v_gene: TRBV27
j_gene: TRBJ2-5

CDR3nt: TGTGCCAGCAGCCTCCCCACAGACCCTGGAAAACTGTTTTTT
CDR3aa: CASSLPTDPGKLFF
abundance: many
d_gene: -
v_gene: TRBV7-2
j_gene: TRBJ1-4